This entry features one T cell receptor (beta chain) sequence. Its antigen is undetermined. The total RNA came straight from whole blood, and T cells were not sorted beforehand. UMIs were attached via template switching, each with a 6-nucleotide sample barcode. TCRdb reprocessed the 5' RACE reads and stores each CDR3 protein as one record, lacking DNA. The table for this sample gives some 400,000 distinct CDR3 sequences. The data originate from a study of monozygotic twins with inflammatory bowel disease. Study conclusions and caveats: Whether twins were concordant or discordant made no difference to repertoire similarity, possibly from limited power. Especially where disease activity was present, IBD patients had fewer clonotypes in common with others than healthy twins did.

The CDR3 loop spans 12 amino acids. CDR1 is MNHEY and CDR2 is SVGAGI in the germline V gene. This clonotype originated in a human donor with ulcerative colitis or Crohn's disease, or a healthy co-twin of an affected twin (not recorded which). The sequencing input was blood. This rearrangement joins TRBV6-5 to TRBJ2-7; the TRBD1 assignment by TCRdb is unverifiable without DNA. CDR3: CASSSQVYEQYF.